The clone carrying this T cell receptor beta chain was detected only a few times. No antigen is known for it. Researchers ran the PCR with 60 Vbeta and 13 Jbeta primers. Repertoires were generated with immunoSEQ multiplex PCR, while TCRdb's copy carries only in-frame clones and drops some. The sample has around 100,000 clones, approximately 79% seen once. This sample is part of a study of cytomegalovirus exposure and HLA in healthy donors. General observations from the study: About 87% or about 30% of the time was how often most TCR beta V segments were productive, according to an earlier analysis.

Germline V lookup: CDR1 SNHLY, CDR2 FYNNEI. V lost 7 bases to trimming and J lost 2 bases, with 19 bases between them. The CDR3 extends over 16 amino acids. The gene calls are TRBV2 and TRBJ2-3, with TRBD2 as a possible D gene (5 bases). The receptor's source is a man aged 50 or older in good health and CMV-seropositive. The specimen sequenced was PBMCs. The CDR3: CASTEGRSEYTDTQYF. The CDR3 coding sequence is TGTGCCAGCACCGAAGGGAGATCGGAGTACACAGATACGCAGTATTTT. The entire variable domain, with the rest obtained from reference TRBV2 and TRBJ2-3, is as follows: EPEVTQTPSHQVTQMGQEVILRCVPISNHLYFYWYRQILGQKVEFLVSFYNNEISEKSEIFDDQFSVERPDGSNFTLKIRSTKLEDSAMYFCASTEGRSEYTDTQYFGPGTRLTVL.